These T cell receptor beta chains were read from a single sample in a study of cytomegalovirus exposure and HLA in healthy donors. Method: immunoSEQ multiplex PCR; TCRdb's copy keeps in-frame clones and lacks some. In the table there are 150,000 or so clones, approximately 79% of which are singletons. The sample was PBMCs. The receptors come from a woman between 45 and 65 years old in good health and CMV-seropositive. CDR3s include the opening cysteine and the closing phenylalanine or tryptophan. Each record gives: J gene, V gene, CDR3 protein.

TRBJ1-4	TRBV10-3	CAISESSPEVEKLFF
TRBJ2-3	TRBV9	CASSVVGGLGNTQYF
TRBJ2-3	TRBV5-4	CASSPGLAGGRGGNTQYF
TRBJ1-1	TRBV30	CASSVNTEAFF
TRBJ1-1	TRBV19	CASSTRQGWTEAFF
TRBJ1-2	TRBV6-6	CASSYGTVNYGYTF
TRBJ1-1	TRBV4-3	CASSQGRDRGTEAFF
TRBJ2-7	TRBV5-1	CASSLSGGVSYEQYF
TRBJ2-1	TRBV4-3	CASSQDRRGYNEQFF
TRBJ1-1	TRBV9	CASSAPGGAGNTEAFF
TRBJ2-1	TRBV10-1	CASSAGRGASYNEQFF
TRBJ1-1	TRBV19	CASMRGFTEAFF
TRBJ2-2	TRBV4-1	CASSQDPQGRGELFF
TRBJ2-3	TRBV21-1	CASSPGQGRTDTQYF
TRBJ2-3	TRBV29-1	CSAPGLAGGTQYF
TRBJ2-7	TRBV27	CASSLSLQQLGYEQYF
TRBJ2-1	TRBV4-1	CASSQDSGTGGSYNEQFF